This T cell receptor beta chain was observed in a study of CD8+ T cells in alopecia areata. Extracted from the samples, RNA was reverse transcribed into cDNA to serve as the sequencing template. This table comes from immunoSEQ multiplex PCR, and its TCRdb copy is limited to in-frame clones, with some not included. The profile covers roughly 100,000 clones, with around 86% appearing a single time and 11% taken by the ten largest. Treatment noted: oral pan-JAK inhibitor, 5-10 mg twice daily. Material: CD8+ T cells sorted from blood, obtained at approximately week 30, from a patient treated with tofacitinib. The clonotype comes from a human donor with alopecia areata.

The CDR3 DNA is TGTGCCAGCAGCTTAGAATCTGGGGAAACATCTTGGGAGACCCAGTACTTC. Its protein product is CASSLESGETSWETQYF. The V and J genes are TRBV13 and TRBJ2-5; D is unclear. With 1 base removed from V and 5 bases from J, the gap between germline ends came to 20 bases. The CDR3 covers 17 residues. Germline loops: CDR1 PRHDT, CDR2 FYEKMQ (reference sequence).